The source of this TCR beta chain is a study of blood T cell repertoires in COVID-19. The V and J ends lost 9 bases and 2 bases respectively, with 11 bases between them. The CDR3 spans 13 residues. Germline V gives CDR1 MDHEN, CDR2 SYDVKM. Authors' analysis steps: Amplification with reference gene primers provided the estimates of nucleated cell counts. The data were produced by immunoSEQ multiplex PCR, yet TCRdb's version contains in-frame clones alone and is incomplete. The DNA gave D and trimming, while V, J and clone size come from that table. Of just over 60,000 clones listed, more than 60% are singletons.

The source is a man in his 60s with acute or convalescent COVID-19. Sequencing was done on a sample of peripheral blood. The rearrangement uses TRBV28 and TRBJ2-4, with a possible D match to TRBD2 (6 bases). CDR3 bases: TGTGCCAGTTACGGCGGGACCAAAAACATTCAGTACTTC. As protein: CASYGGTKNIQYF.